Presented here are 28 T cell receptor beta chains from one specimen sequenced in a study of vaccination effects on CD4 cells after COVID-19. TCRdb keeps only in-frame clones here, not all; method: immunoSEQ multiplex PCR. Among over 25,000 clones listed, roughly 74% were seen once. Within the ViraFEST assay, antigen-specific CD4+ T cells underwent expansion with viral peptide pools prior to sequencing. Culture lasted over 9 days before CD4+ T cell isolation. Vaccine recipients lacked prior SARS-CoV-2 infection and had negative nucleocapsid antibodies. Antigens of these TCRs are unknown. This material consisted of CD4+ T cells from PBMCs cultured with HCoV-NL63 spike peptides, taken before COVID-19 vaccination. These receptors came from a human donor who received a COVID-19 vaccine.

The DNA for the CDR3 is TGTGCCAGCTCACAACCGACCGGGACAGCCTACGAGCAGTACTTC. Protein: CASSQPTGTAYEQYF. This rearrangement joins TRBV18 to TRBJ2-7; TRBD1 matches at 7 bases. Trimming cost V 4 bases and J 2 bases; bases outside gene matches: 8. Looked up from germline, CDR1 is KGHSH and CDR2 is LQKENI. The CDR3 consists of 15 residues.

V is TRBV10-3 and J is TRBJ2-7; 11 nucleotides align to TRBD2. The CDR3 has 12 residues. Germline loops: CDR1 ENHRY, CDR2 SYGVKD. V was pared by 7 bases and J by 4 bases, with 0 bases of the junction left unmatched. The CDR3 protein is CAITSGGYEQYF. The CDR3 region has the DNA TGTGCCATCACTAGCGGGGGGTACGAGCAGTACTTC.

This chain links TRBV6-2 or TRBV6-3 with TRBJ2-7, with TRBD2 matching over 8 bases. V trimming: 5 bases; J trimming: 3 bases; junction bases outside the gene matches: 12. The CDR3 extends over 16 amino acids. Germline CDR1 and CDR2: MNHEY and SVGEGT. CDR3 region: CASSHNRGGNFYEQYF. The CDR3, as DNA: TGTGCCAGCAGTCACAACCGCGGGGGGAATTTCTACGAGCAGTACTTC.

The J gene is TRBJ2-7, the V gene TRBV12-3 or TRBV12-4; D ambiguous. Trimming stripped 1 base from V and 5 bases from J, with 9 bases between. CDR3 size: 13 residues. CDR3 sequence reads: CASSLGQVHEQYF. CDR3 bases: TGTGCCAGCAGTTTAGGTCAGGTCCACGAGCAGTACTTC.

This clone was observed a single time. The J gene is TRBJ2-7, the V gene TRBV27, with D perhaps matching TRBD2 (6 bases). Germline V gives CDR1 MNHEY, CDR2 SMNVEV (reference sequence). The CDR3 is made up of 13 amino acids. Trimming removed 3 bases at V and 5 bases at J, with 11 bases between. The CDR3 protein is CASSFPSSDEQYF. DNA of the CDR3: TGTGCCAGCAGTTTCCCCTCTAGCGACGAGCAGTACTTC.

As DNA, the CDR3 is TGTGCCAGCAGTTCAACTTGGACAGGGGGTGCAGCTTTCTTT. Translating it yields CASSSTWTGGAAFF. The chain is built from TRBV27 and TRBJ1-1, with 10 bases aligning to TRBD1. Losses at the gene ends were 4 bases for V and 10 bases for J; bases not matched to a gene: 9. This CDR3 is built from 14 residues. Germline V lookup: CDR1 MNHEY, CDR2 SMNVEV (reference sequence).

The chain recombines TRBV28 with TRBJ2-7; TRBD2 matches at 10 bases. Per the germline V gene, CDR1 is MDHEN and CDR2 is SYDVKM. This CDR3 contains 16 residues. V lost 2 bases, J lost 4 bases, and 8 bases stayed unmatched. CDR3 nucleotides: TGTGCCAGCAGTTTAATCTCGTCTAGCGGGAGATACGAGCAGTACTTC. Protein: CASSLISSSGRYEQYF.

The chain couples TRBV6-1 to TRBJ2-3; TRBD1 agrees at 8 bases. The CDR3 has 15 amino acids. The trim removed 2 bases at V and 9 bases at J, leaving 10 bases unmatched. CDR1 is MNHNS and CDR2 is SASEGT in the germline V gene. The CDR3 is CASSERGQGEGTQYF. Written as DNA, the CDR3 is TGTGCCAGCAGTGAACGAGGACAGGGCGAAGGGACGCAGTATTTT.

This clone was detected only a few times. This chain connects TRBV2 to TRBJ2-7; D might be TRBD1 or TRBD2, each matching 5 bases. The germline V gene encodes CDR1 SNHLY and CDR2 FYNNEI. The germline V and J ends were trimmed by 5 bases and 2 bases, with 10 bases remaining between them. This CDR3 comprises 13 residues. CDR3 coding DNA: TGTGCCAGCAGTCGGGGCAGGACCTACGAGCAGTACTTC. Its protein product is CASSRGRTYEQYF.

The chain joins TRBV5-1 to TRBJ2-7; no definite D call. The CDR3 loop spans 13 amino acids. Looked up from germline, CDR1 is SGHRS and CDR2 is YFSETQ. The V and J ends lost 0 bases and 3 bases respectively, with 7 bases between them. The chain's CDR3 is CASSLGGHYEQYF. The CDR3, as DNA: TGCGCCAGCAGCTTGGGCGGTCACTACGAGCAGTACTTC.

This chain connects TRBV15 to TRBJ2-6; D gene unclear. Germline-derived CDR1 and CDR2 are LNHNV and YYDKDF (reference sequence). Trimming stripped 0 bases from V and 0 bases from J, with 6 bases between. This CDR3 is built from 16 residues. The CDR3 DNA is TGTGCCACCAGCAGAGACCTCTTCTCTGGGGCCAACGTCCTGACTTTC. Its translation is CATSRDLFSGANVLTF.

This clone came up once. V gene TRBV6-5 combines with J gene TRBJ2-3; the D is unclear. Germline V gene lookup returns CDR1 MNHEY and CDR2 SVGAGI. V gave up 7 bases and J gave up 2 bases, with 13 bases separating them. This CDR3 spans 14 amino acids. The CDR3 is CASNIGWVTDTQYF. DNA for the CDR3: TGTGCCAGCAACATAGGGTGGGTCACAGATACGCAGTATTTT.

The chain recombines TRBV6-6 with TRBJ2-2; D perhaps matches TRBD2 (6 bases). This CDR3 has 16 residues. Trimming cost V 4 bases and J 4 bases, with 16 bases left between them. Germline-derived CDR1 and CDR2 are MNHNY and SVGAGI (reference sequence). This chain's CDR3 is CASSSVGRRGTGELFF. CDR3 DNA: TGTGCCAGCAGTTCCGTGGGGCGGAGGGGCACCGGGGAGCTGTTTTTT.

V is TRBV9 and J is TRBJ2-7; possible D gene TRBD1, 7 bases. Trimming shortened V by 0 bases and J by 2 bases, and 12 bases separated the two germline ends. CDR1 is SGDLS and CDR2 is YYNGEE in the germline V gene. There are 15 residues in the CDR3. Here the CDR3 reads CASSVGRDRTYEQYF. CDR3 coding DNA: TGTGCCAGCAGCGTAGGGCGGGACAGAACCTACGAGCAGTACTTC.

The chain uses TRBV27 and TRBJ1-5; 7 bases map to TRBD1. V shed 6 bases and J 5 bases; nucleotides not matched to a gene: 10. The CDR3 is made up of 15 amino acids. The germline V gene has CDR1 MNHEY and CDR2 SMNVEV (reference sequence). DNA of the CDR3: TGTGCCAGCAGCCCGGACAGGTGGGGTTATCAGCCCCAGCATTTT. Translated, it gives CASSPDRWGYQPQHF.

The rearrangement links TRBV29-1 to TRBJ2-7; D is unclear. This CDR3 has 8 amino acids. CDR1 SQVTM and CDR2 ANQGSEA come from the germline V gene. CDR3 DNA: TGCAGGGGGTGGGAGCAGTACTTC. Amino acid sequence: CRGWEQYF.

V gene TRBV30 combines with J gene TRBJ1-1; possibly TRBD1 for D (5 bases). Trimming pared 1 base from V and 0 bases from J, leaving 9 bases between. Germline assignment: CDR1 GTSNPN and CDR2 SVGIG (reference sequence). This CDR3 comprises 14 residues. The CDR3 region is CAWSGVRVNTEAFF. CDR3 sequence (DNA): TGTGCCTGGAGTGGGGTCAGGGTGAACACTGAAGCTTTCTTT. Combining the CDR3 with reference TRBV30 and TRBJ1-1 gives the whole variable domain SQTIHQWPATLVQPVGSPLSLECTVEGTSNPNLYWYRQAAGRGLQLLFYSVGIGQISSEVPQNLSASRPQDRQFILSSKKLLLSDSGFYLCAWSGVRVNTEAFFGQGTRLTVV.

This chain connects TRBV10-2 to TRBJ2-1; 9 bases line up with TRBD1. V trimming: 11 bases; J trimming: 0 bases; junction bases outside the gene matches: 5. Germline assignment: CDR1 WSHSY and CDR2 SAAADI. The CDR3 is 14 amino acids. CDR3 coding DNA: TGCGCCGGGGGACAGGGTAACTCCTACAATGAGCAGTTCTTC. As protein: CAGGQGNSYNEQFF.

This chain links TRBV27 with TRBJ1-1, with 9 bases matching TRBD1. V shed 4 bases and J 5 bases; nucleotides not matched to a gene: 11. CDR1 and CDR2 from the germline V gene are MNHEY and SMNVEV (reference sequence). The CDR3 is 16 amino acids. In DNA, the CDR3 is TGTGCCAGCAGTTCCTACCAGTGGGACAGGGCAACTGAAGCTTTCTTT. It translates to CASSSYQWDRATEAFF.

The table lists this clone with a count of one. The chain recombines TRBV7-2 with TRBJ2-1, with TRBD2 identical over 9 bases. CDR1 is SGHTA and CDR2 is FQGNSA in the germline V gene. V was pared by 1 base and J by 6 bases, with 4 bases of the junction left unmatched. This CDR3 region has 15 residues. The CDR3 reads CASSLVSGGGNEQFF. In nucleotides, the CDR3 is TGTGCCAGCAGCTTAGTTAGCGGGGGCGGCAATGAGCAGTTCTTC. The variable domain in full, with the rest retrieved from reference TRBV7-2 and TRBJ2-1, is GAGVSQSPSNKVTEKGKDVELRCDPISGHTALYWYRQSLGQGLEFLIYFQGNSAPDKSGLPSDRFSAERTGGSVSTLTIQRTQQEDSAVYLCASSLVSGGGNEQFFGPGTRLTVL.

This chain joins TRBV5-6 and TRBJ2-7, with D perhaps matching TRBD1 (6 bases). In germline, CDR1 is SGHDT, CDR2 YYEEEE. V lost 1 base, J lost 5 bases, and 19 bases lay in between. This CDR3 spans 16 amino acids. CDR3 in amino acids: CASSLSINREVDEQYF. CDR3 bases: TGTGCCAGCAGCTTGTCAATTAACAGGGAAGTTGACGAGCAGTACTTC.

The chain combines TRBV7-2 with TRBJ1-1; D not certain. The CDR3 is 13 amino acids. V gave up 5 bases and J gave up 0 bases, with 7 bases separating them. Germline CDR1 and CDR2: SGHTA and FQGNSA. The CDR3 region has the DNA TGTGCCAGCAGCCCCGGGATGAACACTGAAGCTTTCTTT. Protein: CASSPGMNTEAFF.

This clone appeared a single time. This chain joins TRBV4-2 and TRBJ2-3; the D gene could be TRBD1 or TRBD2 (6 bases each). The germline V gene has CDR1 LGHNA and CDR2 YNFKEQ. The CDR3 is 16 amino acids. The V end was cut by 1 base, the J end by 1 base, with 12 bases between. The CDR3 sequence is CASSQAWGARTDTQYF. The CDR3 DNA reads TGTGCCAGCAGCCAAGCCTGGGGGGCGCGCACAGATACGCAGTATTTT.

This clone came up a few times. This CDR3 is CASSRTGGNSLNEQFF. CDR3 coding DNA: TGTGCCAGCTCACGGACAGGGGGTAACTCTCTCAATGAGCAGTTCTTC. The chain uses TRBV18 and TRBJ2-1; 10 bases agree with TRBD1. The ends lost 4 bases at V and 6 bases at J; junction bases unmatched: 9. CDR3 size: 16 residues. Germline V gives CDR1 KGHSH, CDR2 LQKENI.

The genes are TRBV4-1 and TRBJ1-3; 8 bases are shared with TRBD1. This CDR3 spans 15 amino acids. V dropped 7 bases and J dropped 6; count of bases not matched to a gene: 11. Germline-derived CDR1 and CDR2 are MGHRA and YSYEKL. This chain's CDR3 is CASKTITGGENTIYF. CDR3 nucleotides: TGCGCCAGCAAAACCATTACAGGGGGGGAAAACACCATATATTTT.

The chain carries TRBV19 and TRBJ2-3, with D perhaps TRBD1 or TRBD2 (5 bases each). The CDR3 consists of 16 residues. V lost 5 bases and J 1 base, leaving 16 bases between the germline ends. Germline-derived CDR1 and CDR2 are LNHDA and SQIVND (reference sequence). The CDR3 spells CASSLARGRGTDTQYF. The CDR3 DNA follows: TGTGCCAGTAGTCTAGCAAGGGGAAGGGGCACAGATACGCAGTATTTT.

The chain carries TRBV5-1 and TRBJ2-5, with D uncertain. Germline V gene sequence: CDR1 SGHRS, CDR2 YFSETQ. Deletions cut 0 bases from V and 0 bases from J, with 12 bases between. The length of the CDR3 is 16 residues. CDR3 DNA sequence: TGCGCCAGCAGCTTGGGGGCAGGAGCGTACCAAGAGACCCAGTACTTC. Amino acid sequence: CASSLGAGAYQETQYF. Full variable domain (missing parts from reference TRBV5-1 and TRBJ2-5): KAGVTQTPRYLIKTRGQQVTLSCSPISGHRSVSWYQQTPGQGLQFLFEYFSETQRNKGNFPGRFSGRQFSNSRSEMNVSTLELGDSALYLCASSLGAGAYQETQYFGPGTRLLVL.

This clone was observed a few times. The chain employs TRBV7-2 and TRBJ1-2; D might be TRBD1 (6 bases). The ends were cut back, 5 bases at V and 2 bases at J, with 9 bases in the middle. Germline CDR1 SGHTA, CDR2 FQGNSA. This CDR3 spans 13 amino acids. CDR3 bases: TGTGCCAGCAGCCTACAGGGAAACTATGGCTACACCTTC. It translates to CASSLQGNYGYTF.